These 17 T cell receptor beta chains share one sample of origin, sequenced in a study of breast tumors, draining lymph nodes, adjacent tissues. One entry per CDR3 protein results from TCRdb running MiXCR on the multiplex PCR reads. The sample has 100,000 or so distinct CDR3 sequences, 21% seen once. Samples came from axillary lymph nodes draining the breast cancer. The sample comprised axillary lymph node tissue. These receptors were collected from a female donor with breast cancer. Some clones in this sample may be carry-over from other donors' samples.

This clonotype was detected many times. At one boundary the junction diverges from the germline segment, which might be a read error. The chain carries TRBV27 and TRBJ2-7; perhaps D is TRBD1 or TRBD2 (5 bases each). The germline gives CDR1 MNHEY, CDR2 SMNVEV (reference sequence). The CDR3 covers 13 residues. The DNA for the CDR3 is TGCGCCAGCAGTCCGGGGCACTCCTACGAGCAGTACTTC. Translation gives CASSPGHSYEQYF.

This chain connects TRBV4-1 to TRBJ1-1, with D possibly matching TRBD1 (5 bases). Trimming pared 4 bases from V and 6 bases from J, leaving 15 bases between. The length of the CDR3 is 14 residues. Germline V gives CDR1 MGHRA, CDR2 YSYEKL. In DNA form, the CDR3 reads TGCGCCAGCAGCCTCGGCGGGGCGGGGGCTGAAGCTTTCTTT. Its translation: CASSLGGAGAEAFF.

This clonotype was detected a few times. This could be a read error, since a much larger clone is one nucleotide away. The chain links TRBV5-1 to TRBJ2-7; no definite D call. The V end was cut by 5 bases, the J end by 7 bases, with 22 bases between. The CDR3 length is 15 residues. Germline V gene sequence: CDR1 SGHRS, CDR2 YFSETQ. The CDR3 spells CASSKALSSYNEQYF. In nucleotides, the CDR3 is TGCGCCAGCAGTAAGGCGCTAAGCTCCTACAATGAGCAGTACTTC. Full variable domain (outside the CDR3, taken from reference TRBV5-1 and TRBJ2-7): KAGVTQTPRYLIKTRGQQVTLSCSPISGHRSVSWYQQTPGQGLQFLFEYFSETQRNKGNFPGRFSGRQFSNSRSEMNVSTLELGDSALYLCASSKALSSYNEQYFGPGTRLTVT.

This clonotype was counted at least ten times. The rearrangement joins TRBV7-8 to TRBJ1-2; the D is unclear. Germline CDR1 SGHVS, CDR2 FQNEAQ. Trimming shortened V by 1 base and J by 0 bases, and 15 bases separated the two germline ends. The CDR3 has 17 amino acids. The CDR3 reads CASSLVLRHLTNYGYTF. In DNA form, the CDR3 reads TGTGCCAGCAGCTTAGTTCTCCGGCATCTCACTAACTATGGCTACACCTTC.

There are many counts of this clonotype. The gene calls are TRBV6-6 and TRBJ1-6; D ambiguous. Per the germline V gene, CDR1 is MNHNY and CDR2 is SVGAGI (reference sequence). CDR3 length: 13 residues. V was pared by 6 bases and J by 6 bases, with 9 bases between. The CDR3 sequence is CASSPDRNSPLHF. CDR3 bases: TGTGCCAGCAGCCCAGACCGTAATTCACCCCTCCACTTT.

This clonotype was counted at least ten times. The chain has TRBV10-3 and TRBJ1-4, with 7 bases that match TRBD1. The junction had 10 bases not matched to a gene; V was cut back by 10 bases and J by 2 bases. Per germline, CDR1 ENHRY and CDR2 SYGVKD. The CDR3 consists of 15 residues. Here the CDR3 DNA reads TGTGCCACGAAACCCCCGGGACAGACTAATGAAAAACTGTTTTTT. This encodes CATKPPGQTNEKLFF.

The table lists this clonotype with many counts. The chain is built from TRBV6-6 and TRBJ1-2, with D possibly being TRBD1 (5 bases). The CDR3 consists of 12 residues. V was trimmed by 11 bases and J by 4 bases, leaving 14 bases between them. Germline assignment: CDR1 MNHNY and CDR2 SVGAGI (reference sequence). For the CDR3, the DNA is TGTGCCCTCGGGGGGGGGTTCTATGGCTACACCTTC. Protein: CALGGGFYGYTF.

The genes are TRBV19 and TRBJ2-6, with 10 bases matching TRBD1. Germline CDR1 and CDR2: LNHDA and SQIVND (reference sequence). This CDR3 has 16 amino acids. J lost 0 bases, V lost 9 bases, and 5 bases had no gene match. This CDR3 is CASVGQGISGANVLTF. DNA of the CDR3: TGTGCCAGCGTGGGACAGGGGATCTCTGGGGCCAACGTCCTGACTTTC.

At least ten counts were recorded for this clonotype. V usage is TRBV7-9 and J usage is TRBJ2-4, with 8 bases identical to TRBD1. Unmatched junction bases numbered 4, after V lost 5 bases and J lost 7 bases. This CDR3 has 13 amino acids. CDR1 is SEHNR and CDR2 is FQNEAQ in the germline V gene (reference sequence). Written as DNA, the CDR3 is TGTGCCAGCAGCACGGACAGGGCCAACATTCAGTACTTC. Protein: CASSTDRANIQYF.

In regard to this clonotype: A read error is possible here, since a much larger clone lies one base away. The chain has TRBV7-9 and TRBJ1-4; 8 bases match TRBD1. Germline V gene data show CDR1 as SEHNR and CDR2 as FQNEAQ (reference sequence). The length of the CDR3 is 13 residues. The CDR3 reads CASSLSQGERLFF. The DNA for the CDR3 is TGTGCCAGCAGCTTATCACAGGGGGAAAGACTGTTTTTT.

This chain joins TRBV4-1 and TRBJ2-2, with TRBD2 identical over 13 bases. This CDR3 spans 19 amino acids. In germline, CDR1 is MGHRA, CDR2 YSYEKL. The V and J ends lost 1 base and 4 bases, in that order; junction bases with no gene match: 9. The CDR3 sequence is CASSQGGLAGTKPTGELFF. The CDR3 DNA is TGCGCCAGCAGCCAAGGGGGACTAGCGGGAACGAAGCCCACCGGGGAGCTGTTTTTT.

This clonotype was observed many times. The chain couples TRBV5-1 to TRBJ2-4; unclear D gene. Looked up from germline, CDR1 is SGHRS and CDR2 is YFSETQ. The CDR3 length is 16 residues. V was cut by 0 bases and J by 0 bases, with 10 bases left in between. DNA of the CDR3: TGCGCCAGCAGCTTGGTGGGCTCTTTAGCCAAAAACATTCAGTACTTC. It encodes CASSLVGSLAKNIQYF.

About this clonotype: The final CDR3 position lacks the conserved phenylalanine or tryptophan, pointing to a likely read error. The chain couples TRBV5-6 to TRBJ2-7; 7 bases align to TRBD2. The CDR3 is 11 amino acids. Trimming removed 4 bases from V and 9 bases from J; junction bases left unmatched: 4. The germline V gene has CDR1 SGHDT and CDR2 YYEEEE. As DNA, the CDR3 is TGTGCCAGCAGCGGGAGGGGATTGCAGTACTCC. Protein product: CASSGRGLQYS.

This clonotype was counted many times. The J gene is TRBJ2-7, the V gene TRBV4-1; 9 nucleotides line up with TRBD1. The CDR3 is made up of 18 amino acids. Germline-derived CDR1 and CDR2 are MGHRA and YSYEKL. V lost 0 bases, J lost 3 bases, and 12 bases stayed unmatched. This chain's CDR3 is CASSQETRQGGGFYEQYF. The CDR3 bases are TGCGCCAGCAGCCAAGAGACGCGACAGGGGGGAGGGTTCTACGAGCAGTACTTC.

V and J are TRBV10-3 and TRBJ2-1, with D tentatively TRBD2 (6 bases). Germline V gene data show CDR1 as ENHRY and CDR2 as SYGVKD. There are 12 residues in the CDR3. The V gene lost 2 bases and the J gene lost 12 bases, with 11 bases spanning the gap. The CDR3 here is CAISERTTGQFF. Here the CDR3 DNA reads TGTGCCATCAGTGAGCGGACTACGGGGCAGTTCTTC.

This clonotype was counted many times. The chain is built from TRBV19 and TRBJ1-2; D gene ambiguous. The CDR3 has 12 amino acids. The germline V gene encodes CDR1 LNHDA and CDR2 SQIVND (reference sequence). The V gene lost 6 bases and the J gene lost 2 bases, with 7 bases spanning the gap. The CDR3 sequence: CASRKVNYGYTF. CDR3 sequence (DNA): TGTGCCAGTAGAAAGGTGAACTATGGCTACACCTTC.

By frequency in the sample, this clonotype is medium-sized. V is TRBV24-1 and J is TRBJ2-3, with a possible D match to TRBD1 (6 bases). Germline CDR1 reads KGHDR; CDR2 reads SFDVKD. The CDR3 spans 13 residues. The ends were cut back, 5 bases at V and 2 bases at J, with 7 bases in the middle. CDR3 sequence (DNA): TGTGCCACCAGTGGGACAGTCACAGATACGCAGTATTTT. It is translated as CATSGTVTDTQYF.